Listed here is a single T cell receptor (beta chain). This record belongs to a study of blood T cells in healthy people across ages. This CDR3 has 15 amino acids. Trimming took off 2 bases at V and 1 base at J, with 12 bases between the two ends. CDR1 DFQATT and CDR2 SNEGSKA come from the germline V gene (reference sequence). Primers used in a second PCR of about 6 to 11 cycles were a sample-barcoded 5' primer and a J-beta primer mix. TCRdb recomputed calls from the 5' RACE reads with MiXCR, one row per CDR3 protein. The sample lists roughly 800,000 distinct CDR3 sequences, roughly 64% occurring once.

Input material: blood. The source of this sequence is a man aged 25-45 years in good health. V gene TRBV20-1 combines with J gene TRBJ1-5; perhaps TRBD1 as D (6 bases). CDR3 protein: CSARLPRGSNQPQHF. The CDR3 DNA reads TGCAGTGCTAGATTACCCAGGGGAAGCAATCAGCCCCAGCATTTT.